This T cell receptor beta chain originates from a study of Ad26.COV2.S vaccination and SARS-CoV-2 variants. Looking at the study overall: Each vaccinee took Ad26.COV2.S intramuscularly, once or twice 56 days apart. Whole-study findings and limits: Responses of T cells in total may have been underestimated by the TCR breadth and depth analyses. Vaccine and placebo recipients had comparable breadth of non-spike TCRs.

Points on this clone: What it binds is unknown.

Treatment indicated: around 19 received Ad26.COV2.S at low or high dose, single or two shots; roughly 5 received placebo; per-sample allocation not given. Sampling took place 63 days after the first vaccine or placebo injection. Ad26 vector vaccine expressed Wuhan-strain SARS-CoV-2 spike. Assay used: immunoSEQ multiplex PCR; TCRdb lists only in-frame clones, some missing. The table lists around 350,000 clones, roughly 84% of them singletons, with approximately 3.5% in the top ten. Germline V CDR1 and CDR2: MDHEN, SYDVKM. This CDR3 has 17 amino acids. V was cut by 1 base and J by 0 bases, with 16 bases left in between.

The sequencing here drew on peripheral blood, taken in a trial of Ad26.COV2.S vaccine versus placebo. This rearrangement joins TRBV28 to TRBJ2-7; D unresolved. This TCR came from a person aged 18-65 years who received the Ad26.COV2.S COVID-19 vaccine or a placebo. CDR3 coding DNA: TGTGCCAGCAGTTTATTGGCCTGGCGCTTAACCTCCTACGAGCAGTACTTC. It encodes CASSLLAWRLTSYEQYF.